The T cell receptor beta chain described here comes from a study of blood T cell repertoires in COVID-19. In the study overall: Sample material is recorded as cDNA or gDNA derived from T cells, B-cell-depleted T cells, or PBMCs.

Clones were read by immunoSEQ multiplex PCR, and TCRdb kept only the in-frame ones, dropping some. Here the sample spans more than 70,000 clones, around 80% being singletons. The CDR3 extends over 13 amino acids. Between the trimmed V and J ends, which lost 7 bases and 3 bases, there was a span of 10 bases. Germline V gives CDR1 SGDLS, CDR2 YYNGEE. The chain links TRBV9 to TRBJ2-2; tentative D call: TRBD2 (5 bases). The material sequenced was peripheral blood. The clonotype originates from an elderly woman with active or convalescent COVID-19. CDR3 sequence: CASGTSHTGELFF. The DNA for the CDR3 is TGTGCCAGCGGTACTAGTCACACCGGGGAGCTGTTTTTT.